These 8 T cell receptor beta chains came from one sample sequenced in a study of blood T cell repertoires in COVID-19. Here immunoSEQ multiplex PCR was the method, and the copy in TCRdb shows in-frame clones only, minus some. The sample yields around 210,000 clones, roughly 85% seen once. The sample comprised peripheral blood. The receptors were sampled from a man between 45 and 60 years old with COVID-19, enrolled during active disease.

CDR3 nucleotide sequence: TGTGCCAGCAGCCTTATAGACAGATTAGGCGGGGAGCTGTTTTTT. It encodes CASSLIDRLGGELFF. This sequence joins TRBV7-2 and TRBJ2-2; weak D call: TRBD1 (5 bases). The CDR3 is 15 amino acids. V lost 5 bases and J 7 bases, leaving 17 bases between the germline ends. Looked up from germline, CDR1 is SGHTA and CDR2 is FQGNSA.

The chain carries TRBV5-4 and TRBJ2-1; 9 bases agree with TRBD1. J was trimmed by 8 bases and V by 4 bases; bases with no gene match: 13. This CDR3 is built from 16 residues. CDR1 and CDR2 from the germline V gene are SGHNT and YYREEE (reference sequence). The CDR3, as DNA: TGTGCCAGCAGCGGCAGGCCGGGACAGGGACGTGATGAGCAGTTCTTC. Amino acid sequence: CASSGRPGQGRDEQFF.

The chain is built from TRBV2 and TRBJ2-7; D uncertain. The germline CDR1 and CDR2 sequences are SNHLY and FYNNEI. The CDR3 runs 13 residues. Trimming stripped 6 bases from V and 2 bases from J, with 11 bases between. The CDR3 region has the DNA TGTGCCAGCAGCGGAGCGACCCCCTACGAGCAGTACTTC. Translating gives CASSGATPYEQYF.

The V call is TRBV18, the J call TRBJ1-3; D is unresolved. The ends were cut back, 3 bases at V and 4 bases at J, with 10 bases in the middle. Germline CDR1 and CDR2: KGHSH and LQKENI. The CDR3 sequence is 14 residues long. CDR3 DNA: TGTGCCAGCTCACCGACGCGAGGAGGAAACACCATATATTTT. This translates into CASSPTRGGNTIYF.

This clone showed up just once. This chain connects TRBV29-1 to TRBJ2-7, with TRBD1 identical over 7 bases. The germline V gene has CDR1 SQVTM and CDR2 ANQGSEA. The CDR3 consists of 12 residues. V was pared by 7 bases and J by 2 bases, with 5 bases of the junction left unmatched. The DNA of the CDR3 is TGCAGCGCGACAGGGCCCACCTACGAGCAGTACTTC. This codes for CSATGPTYEQYF.

The chain employs TRBV5-5 and TRBJ2-7; 7 nucleotides match TRBD1. The CDR3 runs 14 residues. The germline gives CDR1 SGHKS, CDR2 YYEKEE (reference sequence). With 2 bases clipped from V and 1 base from J, the junction kept 3 bases outside the gene matches. The DNA for the CDR3 is TGTGCCAGCAGCTTCGGGACAGCTTCCTACGAGCAGTACTTC. Translating gives CASSFGTASYEQYF. The complete variable domain, with remaining parts taken from reference TRBV5-5 and TRBJ2-7, reads DAGVTQSPTHLIKTRGQQVTLRCSPISGHKSVSWYQQVLGQGPQFIFQYYEKEERGRGNFPDRFSARQFPNYSSELNVNALLLGDSALYLCASSFGTASYEQYFGPGTRLTVT.

The chain uses TRBV30 and TRBJ2-1; maybe TRBD2 (7 bases). The V gene's germline CDR1 is GTSNPN and CDR2 SVGIG (reference sequence). V shed 2 bases and J shed 12 bases, with 17 bases lying between them. CDR3 length: 13 residues. CDR3 nucleotides: TGTGCCTGGAGTCGAGGGGGGGGGACGAGGCAGTTCTTC. It encodes CAWSRGGGTRQFF.

The chain links TRBV28 to TRBJ1-4, with D maybe TRBD1 (5 bases). CDR3 size: 13 residues. The germline CDR1 and CDR2 sequences are MDHEN and SYDVKM. The V end lost 6 bases, the J end lost 6 bases, and 11 bases lay between the germline ends. The chain's CDR3 is CASRRWGDEKLFF. In DNA, the CDR3 is TGTGCCAGCAGACGTTGGGGGGATGAAAAACTGTTTTTT.